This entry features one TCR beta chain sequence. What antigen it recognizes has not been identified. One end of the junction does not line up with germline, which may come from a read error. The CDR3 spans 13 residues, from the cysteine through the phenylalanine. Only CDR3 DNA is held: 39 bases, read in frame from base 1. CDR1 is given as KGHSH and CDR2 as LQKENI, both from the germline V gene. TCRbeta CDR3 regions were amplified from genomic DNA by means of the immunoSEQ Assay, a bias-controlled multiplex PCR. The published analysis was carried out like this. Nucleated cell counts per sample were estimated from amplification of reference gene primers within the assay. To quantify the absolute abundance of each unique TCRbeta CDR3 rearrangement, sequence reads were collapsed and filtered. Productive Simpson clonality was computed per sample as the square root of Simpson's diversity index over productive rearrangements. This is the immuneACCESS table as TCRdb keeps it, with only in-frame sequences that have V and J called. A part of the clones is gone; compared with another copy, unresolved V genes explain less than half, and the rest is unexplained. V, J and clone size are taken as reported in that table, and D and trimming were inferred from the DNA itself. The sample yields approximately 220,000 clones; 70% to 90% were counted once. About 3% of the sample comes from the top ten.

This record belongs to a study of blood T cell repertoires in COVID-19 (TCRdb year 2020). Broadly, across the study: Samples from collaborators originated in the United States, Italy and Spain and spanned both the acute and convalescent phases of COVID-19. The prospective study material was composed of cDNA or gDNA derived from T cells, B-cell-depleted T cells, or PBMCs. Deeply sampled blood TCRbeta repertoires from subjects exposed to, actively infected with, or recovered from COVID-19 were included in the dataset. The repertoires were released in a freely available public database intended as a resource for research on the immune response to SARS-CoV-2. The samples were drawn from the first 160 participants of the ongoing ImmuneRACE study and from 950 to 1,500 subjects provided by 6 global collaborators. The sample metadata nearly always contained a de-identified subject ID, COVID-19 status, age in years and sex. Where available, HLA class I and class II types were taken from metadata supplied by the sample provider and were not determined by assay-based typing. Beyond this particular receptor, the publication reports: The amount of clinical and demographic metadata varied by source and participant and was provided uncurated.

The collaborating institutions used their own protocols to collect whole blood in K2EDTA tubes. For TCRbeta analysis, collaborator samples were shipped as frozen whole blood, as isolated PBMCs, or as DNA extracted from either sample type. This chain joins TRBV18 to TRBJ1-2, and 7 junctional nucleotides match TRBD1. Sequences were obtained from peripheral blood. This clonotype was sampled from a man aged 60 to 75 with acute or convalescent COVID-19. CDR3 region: CASSPDGTVGPAF. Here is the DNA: TGTGCCAGCTCACCGGACGGGACAGTGGGTCCAGCCTTC.